This TCR beta chain was profiled in a study of blood T cell repertoires in COVID-19. Across the study: Nucleic acid was either cDNA or gDNA, and it came from T cells, B-cell-depleted T cells, or PBMCs.

Repertoires were generated with immunoSEQ multiplex PCR, while TCRdb's copy carries only in-frame clones and drops some. The sample consists of roughly 87,000 clones, approximately 86% of them appearing once. Germline assignment: CDR1 SNHLY and CDR2 FYNNEI. The CDR3 has 14 residues. With 5 bases clipped from V and 1 base from J, the junction kept 3 bases outside the gene matches. This clone was observed once. The rearrangement joins TRBV2 to TRBJ2-5; TRBD2 matches 8 bases. The TCR sequence derives from a woman older than 75 with COVID-19, enrolled during active disease. Sequencing input: peripheral blood. The CDR3: CASSSAGAQETQYF. CDR3 sequence (DNA): TGTGCCAGCAGTTCAGCGGGAGCCCAAGAGACCCAGTACTTC.